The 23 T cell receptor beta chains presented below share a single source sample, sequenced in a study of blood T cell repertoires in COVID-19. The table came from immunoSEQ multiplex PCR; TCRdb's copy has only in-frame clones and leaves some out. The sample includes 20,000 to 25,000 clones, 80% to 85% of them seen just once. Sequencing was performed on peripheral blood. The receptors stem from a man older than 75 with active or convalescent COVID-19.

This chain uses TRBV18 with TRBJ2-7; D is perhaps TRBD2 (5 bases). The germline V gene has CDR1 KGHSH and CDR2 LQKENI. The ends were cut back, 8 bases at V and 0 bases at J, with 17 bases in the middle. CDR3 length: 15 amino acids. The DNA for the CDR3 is TGTGCCAGCAGCCCGCAAGCGGTTAGCTCCTACGAGCAGTACTTC. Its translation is CASSPQAVSSYEQYF. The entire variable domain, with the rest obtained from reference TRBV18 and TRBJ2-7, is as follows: NAGVMQNPRHLVRRRGQEARLRCSPMKGHSHVYWYRQLPEEGLKFMVYLQKENIIDESGMPKERFSAEFPKEGPSILRIQQVVRGDSAAYFCASSPQAVSSYEQYFGPGTRLTVT.

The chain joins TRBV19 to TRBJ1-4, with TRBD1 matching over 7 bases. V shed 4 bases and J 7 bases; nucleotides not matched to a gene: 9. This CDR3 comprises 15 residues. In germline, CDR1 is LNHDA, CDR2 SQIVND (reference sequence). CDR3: CASSTLTGSSEKLFF. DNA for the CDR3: TGTGCCAGTAGTACCCTGACAGGGTCTAGTGAAAAACTGTTTTTT.

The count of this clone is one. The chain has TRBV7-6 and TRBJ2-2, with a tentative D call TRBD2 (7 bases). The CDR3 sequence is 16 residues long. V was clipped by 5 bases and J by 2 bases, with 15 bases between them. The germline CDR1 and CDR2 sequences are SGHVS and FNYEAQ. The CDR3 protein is CASSQTGGGNTGELFF. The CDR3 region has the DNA TGTGCCAGCAGCCAGACAGGCGGGGGCAACACCGGGGAGCTGTTTTTT.

The CDR3 DNA reads as TGTGCCAGCAGCTTAGCAACGGGAGGGCCAGGCGAGCAGTACTTC. Amino acids: CASSLATGGPGEQYF. The V call is TRBV7-9, the J call TRBJ2-7; 8 nucleotides line up with TRBD2. Germline CDR1 SEHNR, CDR2 FQNEAQ (reference sequence). This CDR3 has 15 residues. Trimming took 0 bases from V and 6 from J; bases not matched to a gene: 7.

CDR3 nucleotide sequence: TGTGCCAGCAGCCGGGGACAGGGGAGTATTCAGCCCCAGCATTTT. Translation: CASSRGQGSIQPQHF. The chain is built from TRBV7-2 and TRBJ1-5; TRBD1 agrees at 10 bases. This CDR3 comprises 15 residues. The germline V gene encodes CDR1 SGHTA and CDR2 FQGNSA. Trimming took 5 bases from V and 6 from J; bases not matched to a gene: 7.

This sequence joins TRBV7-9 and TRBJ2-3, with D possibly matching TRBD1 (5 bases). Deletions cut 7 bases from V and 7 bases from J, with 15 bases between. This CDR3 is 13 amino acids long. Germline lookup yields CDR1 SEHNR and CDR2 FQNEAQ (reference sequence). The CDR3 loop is CASTPGPGNTQYF. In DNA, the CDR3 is TGTGCCAGCACCCCGGGCCCAGGGAATACGCAGTATTTT.

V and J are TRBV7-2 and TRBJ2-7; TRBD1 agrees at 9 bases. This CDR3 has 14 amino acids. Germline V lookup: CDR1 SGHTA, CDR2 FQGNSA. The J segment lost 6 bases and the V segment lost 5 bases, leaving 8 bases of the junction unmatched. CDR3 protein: CASSPDRGISEQYF. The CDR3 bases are TGTGCCAGCAGCCCAGACAGGGGGATCAGCGAGCAGTACTTC.

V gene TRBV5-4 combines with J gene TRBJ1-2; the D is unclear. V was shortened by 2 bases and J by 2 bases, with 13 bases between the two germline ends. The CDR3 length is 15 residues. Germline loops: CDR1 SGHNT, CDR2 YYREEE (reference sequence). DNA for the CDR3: TGTGCCAGCAGCTTATTCGACGGCGGAAACTATGGCTACACCTTC. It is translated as CASSLFDGGNYGYTF. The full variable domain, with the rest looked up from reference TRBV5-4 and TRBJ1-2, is ETGVTQSPTHLIKTRGQQVTLRCSSQSGHNTVSWYQQALGQGPQFIFQYYREEENGRGNFPPRFSGLQFPNYSSELNVNALELDDSALYLCASSLFDGGNYGYTFGSGTRLTVV.

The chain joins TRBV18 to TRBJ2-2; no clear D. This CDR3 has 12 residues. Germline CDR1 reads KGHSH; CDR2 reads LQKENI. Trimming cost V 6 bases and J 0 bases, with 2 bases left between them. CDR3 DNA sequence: TGTGCCAGCTCTACGAACACCGGGGAGCTGTTTTTT. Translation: CASSTNTGELFF.

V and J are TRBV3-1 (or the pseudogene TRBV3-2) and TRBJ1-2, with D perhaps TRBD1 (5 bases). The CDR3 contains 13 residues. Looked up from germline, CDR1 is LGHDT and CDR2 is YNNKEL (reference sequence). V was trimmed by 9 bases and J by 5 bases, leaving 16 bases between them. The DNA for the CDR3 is TGTGCCAGTGCTTCCAGGGCCCGGTATGGCTACACCTTC. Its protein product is CASASRARYGYTF.

In nucleotides, the CDR3 is TGCAGCGCCACCCCCTCTACAGGCCCGGCTATGAACACTGAAGCTTTCTTT. Translating gives CSATPSTGPAMNTEAFF. This rearrangement joins TRBV29-1 to TRBJ1-1; the D gene is possibly TRBD1 (5 bases). Between the trimmed V and J ends, which lost 7 bases and 0 bases, there was a span of 24 bases. The length of the CDR3 is 17 residues. CDR1 is SQVTM, CDR2 ANQGSEA, per germline.

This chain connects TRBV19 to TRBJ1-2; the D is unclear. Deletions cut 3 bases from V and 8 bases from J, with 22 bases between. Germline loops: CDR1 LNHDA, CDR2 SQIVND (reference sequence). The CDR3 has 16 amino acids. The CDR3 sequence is CASSMGAGEQIGGYTF. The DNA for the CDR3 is TGTGCCAGTAGTATGGGCGCCGGGGAGCAAATAGGCGGCTACACCTTC.

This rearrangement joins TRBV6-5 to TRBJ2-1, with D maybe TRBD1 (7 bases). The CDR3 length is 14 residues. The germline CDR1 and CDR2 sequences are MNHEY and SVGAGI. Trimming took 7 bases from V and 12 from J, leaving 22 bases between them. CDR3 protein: CASTGGGGVSRQFF. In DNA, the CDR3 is TGTGCCAGCACCGGCGGAGGGGGCGTTAGTCGGCAGTTCTTC.

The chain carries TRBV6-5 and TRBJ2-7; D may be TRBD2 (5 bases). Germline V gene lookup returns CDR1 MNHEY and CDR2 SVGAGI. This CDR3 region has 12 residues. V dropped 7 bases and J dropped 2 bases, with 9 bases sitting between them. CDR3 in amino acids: CASTRAPYEQYF. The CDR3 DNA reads TGTGCCAGCACGAGGGCCCCCTACGAGCAGTACTTC.

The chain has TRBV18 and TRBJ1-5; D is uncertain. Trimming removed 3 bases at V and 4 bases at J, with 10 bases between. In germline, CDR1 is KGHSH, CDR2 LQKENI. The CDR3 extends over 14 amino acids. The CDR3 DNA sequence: TGTGCCAGCTCACCCGTCCCGACTAATCAGCCCCAGCATTTT. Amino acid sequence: CASSPVPTNQPQHF.

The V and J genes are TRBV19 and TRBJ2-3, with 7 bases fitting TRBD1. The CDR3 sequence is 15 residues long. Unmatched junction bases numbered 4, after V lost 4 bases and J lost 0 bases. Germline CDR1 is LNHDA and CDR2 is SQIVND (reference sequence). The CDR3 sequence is CASSKGAPSTDTQYF. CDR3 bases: TGTGCCAGTAGTAAGGGGGCGCCTAGCACAGATACGCAGTATTTT.

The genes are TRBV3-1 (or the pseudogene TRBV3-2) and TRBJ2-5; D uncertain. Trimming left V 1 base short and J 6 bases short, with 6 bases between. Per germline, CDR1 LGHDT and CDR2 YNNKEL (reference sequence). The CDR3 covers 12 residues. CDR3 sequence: CASSQGVKTQYF. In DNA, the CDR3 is TGTGCCAGCAGCCAAGGCGTAAAGACCCAGTACTTC.

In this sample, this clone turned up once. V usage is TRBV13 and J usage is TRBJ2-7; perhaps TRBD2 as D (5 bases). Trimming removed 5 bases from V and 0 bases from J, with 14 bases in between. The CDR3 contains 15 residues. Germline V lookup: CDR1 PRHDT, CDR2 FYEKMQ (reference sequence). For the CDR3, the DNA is TGTGCCAGCAGCCCCAGGACTCTTAGCTCCTACGAGCAGTACTTC. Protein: CASSPRTLSSYEQYF.

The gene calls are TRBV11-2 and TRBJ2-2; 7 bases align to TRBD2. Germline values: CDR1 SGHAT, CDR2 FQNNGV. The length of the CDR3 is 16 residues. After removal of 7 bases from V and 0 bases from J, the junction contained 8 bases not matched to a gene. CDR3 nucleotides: TGTGCCAGCATCTCCGAGCGGGGAACGAACACCGGGGAGCTGTTTTTT. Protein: CASISERGTNTGELFF.

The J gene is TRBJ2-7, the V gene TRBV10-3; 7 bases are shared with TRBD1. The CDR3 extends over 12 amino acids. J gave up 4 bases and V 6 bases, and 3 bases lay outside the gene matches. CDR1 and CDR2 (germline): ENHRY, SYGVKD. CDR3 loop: CAISGTAYEQYF. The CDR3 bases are TGTGCCATCAGCGGGACAGCTTACGAGCAGTACTTC.

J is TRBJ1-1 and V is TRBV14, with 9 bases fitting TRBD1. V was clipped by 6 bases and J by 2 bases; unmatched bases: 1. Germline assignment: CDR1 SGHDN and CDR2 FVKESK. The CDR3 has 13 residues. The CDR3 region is CASRQGANTEAFF. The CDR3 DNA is TGTGCCAGCAGACAGGGGGCAAACACTGAAGCTTTCTTT.

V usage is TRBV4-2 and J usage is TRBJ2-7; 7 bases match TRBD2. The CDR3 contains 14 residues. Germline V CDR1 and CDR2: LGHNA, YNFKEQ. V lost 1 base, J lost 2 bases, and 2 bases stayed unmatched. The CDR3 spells CASSQVGLAYEQYF. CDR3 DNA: TGTGCCAGCAGCCAAGTCGGACTAGCCTACGAGCAGTACTTC.

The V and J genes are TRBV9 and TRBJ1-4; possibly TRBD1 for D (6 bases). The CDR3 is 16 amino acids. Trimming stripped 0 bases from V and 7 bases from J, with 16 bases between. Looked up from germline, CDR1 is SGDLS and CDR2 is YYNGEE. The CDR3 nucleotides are TGTGCCAGCAGCGTAGACCCCAGGGGTATACGTGAAAAACTGTTTTTT. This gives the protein CASSVDPRGIREKLFF. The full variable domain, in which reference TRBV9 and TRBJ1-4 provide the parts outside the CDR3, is DSGVTQTPKHLITATGQRVTLRCSPRSGDLSVYWYQQSLDQGLQFLIQYYNGEERAKGNILERFSAQQFPDLHSELNLSSLELGDSALYFCASSVDPRGIREKLFFGSGTQLSVL.